A selection of T cell receptor beta chains follows, all from one sample in a study of CD8 T cells in Susac syndrome. TCRdb re-called the immunoSEQ multiplex PCR reads through MiXCR, storing one row per CDR3 protein. The table records 100,000 to 150,000 distinct CDR3 sequences, 90% to 95% of them present only once. Sequences were obtained from CD8+ T cells from PBMCs. These receptors were obtained from a human donor with Susac syndrome. Both conserved end residues are part of each CDR3. D genes are given only for firm matches. For some rows the clone size is stated as once, few or many, or as a class when expanded; others skip it.

v_call: TRBV19
j_call: TRBJ1-1
clone_size: .
d_call: TRBD1
cdr3_aa: CASYRDRAPEAFF
cdr3_nt: TGTGCCAGCTACCGGGACAGGGCACCTGAAGCTTTCTTT

v_call: TRBV12-3/TRBV12-4
j_call: TRBJ2-6
clone_size: .
d_call: TRBD1
cdr3_aa: CASSSLGTGAANVLTF
cdr3_nt: TGTGCCAGCAGTTCCCTCGGGACAGGTGCGGCCAACGTCCTGACTTTC

v_call: TRBV5-4
j_call: TRBJ2-4
clone_size: .
d_call: .
cdr3_aa: CASSPRTPKRAKNIQYF
cdr3_nt: TGTGCCAGCAGCCCCAGGACCCCAAAGCGGGCCAAAAACATTCAGTACTTC

v_call: TRBV12-3/TRBV12-4
j_call: TRBJ1-1
clone_size: once
d_call: .
cdr3_aa: CASSPLILSGGPRAFF
cdr3_nt: TGTGCCAGCAGTCCCTTGATCCTCTCGGGGGGCCCCCGAGCTTTCTTT

v_call: TRBV4-1
j_call: TRBJ2-7
clone_size: .
d_call: TRBD1
cdr3_aa: CASSQGDRGYEQYF
cdr3_nt: TGCGCCAGCAGCCAAGGGGACAGGGGCTACGAGCAGTACTTC

v_call: TRBV7-9
j_call: TRBJ2-5
clone_size: .
d_call: .
cdr3_aa: CASSLVVAALQETQYF
cdr3_nt: TGTGCCAGCAGCTTAGTGGTAGCGGCACTCCAAGAGACCCAGTACTTC

v_call: TRBV11-2
j_call: TRBJ2-1
clone_size: .
d_call: .
cdr3_aa: CASSSYSSYNEQFF
cdr3_nt: TGTGCCAGCAGCTCCTACTCATCCTACAATGAGCAGTTCTTC

v_call: TRBV7-2
j_call: TRBJ1-1
clone_size: .
d_call: .
cdr3_aa: CASSWVPGAEAFF
cdr3_nt: TGTGCCAGCAGCTGGGTACCGGGGGCTGAAGCTTTCTTT

v_call: TRBV7-3
j_call: TRBJ1-4
clone_size: .
d_call: TRBD1
cdr3_aa: CEDRGEEKLFF
cdr3_nt: TGTGAGGACAGGGGAGAGGAAAAACTGTTTTTT

v_call: TRBV7-9
j_call: TRBJ2-3
clone_size: .
d_call: TRBD1
cdr3_aa: CASSFDRGGTDTQYF
cdr3_nt: TGTGCCAGCAGCTTTGACAGGGGTGGTACAGATACGCAGTATTTT

v_call: TRBV27
j_call: TRBJ2-7
clone_size: .
d_call: .
cdr3_aa: CASSRDPPYEQYF
cdr3_nt: TGTGCCAGCAGCCGAGACCCTCCCTACGAGCAGTACTTC

v_call: TRBV4-1
j_call: TRBJ2-1
clone_size: .
d_call: TRBD1
cdr3_aa: CASSIRPGQGSYNEQFF
cdr3_nt: TGCGCCAGCAGCATTCGTCCGGGACAGGGCTCCTACAATGAGCAGTTCTTC

v_call: TRBV12-3/TRBV12-4
j_call: TRBJ2-6
clone_size: .
d_call: .
cdr3_aa: CASSLSISGANVLTF
cdr3_nt: TGTGCCAGCAGTTTATCGATCTCTGGGGCCAACGTCCTGACTTTC

v_call: TRBV6-5
j_call: TRBJ2-7
clone_size: .
d_call: TRBD1
cdr3_aa: CASSPWDRENEQYF
cdr3_nt: TGTGCCAGCAGTCCCTGGGACAGGGAAAACGAGCAGTACTTC

v_call: TRBV7-6
j_call: TRBJ1-1
clone_size: .
d_call: TRBD1
cdr3_aa: CASSLETGTAEAFF
cdr3_nt: TGTGCCAGCAGCTTGGAGACCGGGACAGCCGAAGCTTTCTTT

v_call: TRBV12-5
j_call: TRBJ1-3
clone_size: .
d_call: .
cdr3_aa: CASGLDSGNTIYF
cdr3_nt: TGTGCTAGTGGTTTGGACTCTGGAAACACCATATATTTT

v_call: TRBV19
j_call: TRBJ1-1
clone_size: .
d_call: .
cdr3_aa: CASSIRGSNTEAFF
cdr3_nt: TGTGCCAGTAGTATTAGGGGGAGTAACACTGAAGCTTTCTTT

v_call: TRBV2
j_call: TRBJ2-1
clone_size: once
d_call: TRBD2
cdr3_aa: CASTGREYYNEQFF
cdr3_nt: TGTGCCAGCACGGGGCGGGAGTACTACAATGAGCAGTTCTTC

v_call: TRBV3-1
j_call: TRBJ2-5
clone_size: .
d_call: TRBD2
cdr3_aa: CASSQGKLSGGLGETQYF
cdr3_nt: TGTGCCAGCAGCCAAGGCAAATTAAGCGGGGGGCTGGGAGAGACCCAGTACTTC

v_call: TRBV7-8
j_call: TRBJ2-7
clone_size: once
d_call: .
cdr3_aa: CASSLEAGVEQYF
cdr3_nt: TGTGCCAGCAGCTTAGAGGCAGGGGTCGAGCAGTACTTC

v_call: TRBV4-1
j_call: TRBJ1-1
clone_size: .
d_call: .
cdr3_aa: CASSQESAGEAFF
cdr3_nt: TGCGCCAGCAGCCAAGAATCCGCAGGTGAAGCTTTCTTT

v_call: TRBV20-1
j_call: TRBJ1-1
clone_size: once
d_call: .
cdr3_aa: CSASTVTDMGAFF
cdr3_nt: TGCAGTGCTAGTACAGTGACAGACATGGGAGCTTTCTTT

v_call: TRBV5-6
j_call: TRBJ1-2
clone_size: .
d_call: TRBD1
cdr3_aa: CASSLLTGQNVHGYTF
cdr3_nt: TGTGCCAGCAGCTTATTGACGGGACAGAACGTCCATGGCTACACCTTC

v_call: TRBV25-1
j_call: TRBJ2-5
clone_size: .
d_call: TRBD2
cdr3_aa: CASRGKAGMETQYF
cdr3_nt: TGTGCCAGCAGAGGAAAAGCGGGAATGGAGACCCAGTACTTC

v_call: TRBV6-2/TRBV6-3
j_call: TRBJ2-7
clone_size: .
d_call: .
cdr3_aa: CASSIHGGDSSDEQYF
cdr3_nt: TGTGCCAGCAGTATCCACGGAGGGGACTCCTCGGACGAGCAGTACTTC

v_call: TRBV29-1
j_call: TRBJ2-2
clone_size: once
d_call: .
cdr3_aa: CSVEPLVGDGELFF
cdr3_nt: TGCAGCGTTGAACCCTTAGTCGGGGACGGGGAGCTGTTTTTT

v_call: TRBV5-6
j_call: TRBJ1-4
clone_size: .
d_call: .
cdr3_aa: CASSLSQVATNEKLFF
cdr3_nt: TGTGCCAGCAGCTTGAGCCAGGTCGCAACTAATGAAAAACTGTTTTTT

v_call: TRBV4-1
j_call: TRBJ2-1
clone_size: once
d_call: .
cdr3_aa: CASSRYGQGDNEQFF
cdr3_nt: TGCGCCAGCAGCCGATACGGACAAGGGGACAATGAGCAGTTCTTC

v_call: TRBV27
j_call: TRBJ2-5
clone_size: .
d_call: .
cdr3_aa: CASSSVFLGETQYF
cdr3_nt: TGTGCCAGCAGTTCGGTTTTCTTAGGCGAGACCCAGTACTTC

v_call: TRBV27
j_call: TRBJ2-5
clone_size: .
d_call: TRBD2
cdr3_aa: CASSLGTSGAKTQYF
cdr3_nt: TGTGCCAGCAGCCTCGGGACTAGCGGGGCGAAGACCCAGTACTTC

v_call: TRBV12-3/TRBV12-4
j_call: TRBJ2-6
clone_size: once
d_call: .
cdr3_aa: CASSRQDYYGANVLTF
cdr3_nt: TGTGCCAGCAGTCGACAGGATTATTATGGGGCCAACGTCCTGACTTTC

v_call: TRBV12-5
j_call: TRBJ1-1
clone_size: .
d_call: .
cdr3_aa: CASGLDPGPSNTEAFF
cdr3_nt: TGTGCTAGTGGTTTGGACCCGGGACCGTCGAACACTGAAGCTTTCTTT

v_call: TRBV6-6
j_call: TRBJ2-5
clone_size: .
d_call: .
cdr3_aa: CASSYVARQETQYF
cdr3_nt: TGTGCCAGCAGTTACGTGGCTCGGCAAGAGACCCAGTACTTC

v_call: TRBV3-1
j_call: TRBJ2-2
clone_size: .
d_call: TRBD1
cdr3_aa: CASSHGDRGLLDTGELFF
cdr3_nt: TGTGCCAGCAGCCATGGGGACAGGGGGCTTTTGGACACCGGGGAGCTGTTTTTT

v_call: TRBV29-1
j_call: TRBJ1-5
clone_size: .
d_call: TRBD1
cdr3_aa: CSVAQGGNNQPQHF
cdr3_nt: TGCAGCGTGGCACAGGGGGGGAACAATCAGCCCCAGCATTTT

v_call: TRBV12-3/TRBV12-4
j_call: TRBJ2-3
clone_size: .
d_call: .
cdr3_aa: CASSPPAGRSDTQYF
cdr3_nt: TGTGCCAGCAGCCCCCCCGCGGGGAGATCAGATACGCAGTATTTT

v_call: TRBV7-9
j_call: TRBJ2-3
clone_size: .
d_call: TRBD1
cdr3_aa: CASSPWDRSPDTQYF
cdr3_nt: TGTGCCAGCAGCCCCTGGGACAGGAGCCCAGATACGCAGTATTTT

v_call: TRBV6-1
j_call: TRBJ1-5
clone_size: .
d_call: .
cdr3_aa: CASSESRAWAQPQHF
cdr3_nt: TGTGCCAGCAGTGAATCCCGAGCTTGGGCTCAGCCCCAGCATTTT

v_call: TRBV5-4
j_call: TRBJ1-1
clone_size: .
d_call: .
cdr3_aa: CASSLMESTEAFF
cdr3_nt: TGTGCCAGCAGCTTGATGGAAAGCACTGAAGCTTTCTTT

v_call: TRBV15
j_call: TRBJ1-1
clone_size: .
d_call: .
cdr3_aa: CATSRGDFEAFF
cdr3_nt: TGTGCCACCAGCAGAGGAGACTTTGAAGCTTTCTTT